One T cell receptor beta chain is described in this entry. Its antigen remains unidentified. This sample is drawn from a study of cytomegalovirus exposure and HLA in healthy donors. Study summary: An early data release held around 80 million unique TCRs from HLA-typed donors.

Study results and caveats: The likely explanation for a cluster of highly shared sequence variants was sequencing artifact. Earlier analysis found most TCR beta V segments productive about 87% or about 30% of the time. A later analysis linked some 17,000 TCR beta sequences to HLA alleles at 0.05 false discovery rate.

The PCR contained 60 Vbeta and 13 Jbeta primers. Clones were read by immunoSEQ multiplex PCR, and TCRdb kept only the in-frame ones, dropping some. The sample has under 200,000 clones, approximately 71% seen once. CDR1 and CDR2 from the germline V gene are SNHLY and FYNNEI. V lost 5 bases and J lost 6; bases outside the gene matches: 5. CDR3 length: 13 amino acids. The receptor's source is a woman under 30 in good health and CMV-seropositive. The sequencing input was PBMCs. The chain combines TRBV2 with TRBJ2-7, with 9 bases lining up with TRBD1. The CDR3 DNA is TGTGCCAGCAGTACCGGGACAGGGCTCGAGCAGTACTTC. It is translated as CASSTGTGLEQYF.